This is a list of T cell receptor beta chains from one sample in a study of technical replicates of blood from a few donors. TCRdb's copy holds only in-frame clones and misses some; the assay was immunoSEQ multiplex PCR. This table has roughly 81,000 clones, just over 85% appearing once. Sequenced: PBMCs. These receptors all come from a human donor in good health. Some clones in this sample may be carry-over from other donors' samples. CDR3s include the opening cysteine and the closing phenylalanine or tryptophan. The D gene is left open where the match is weak. The size entry is marked missing in some rows and otherwise reads once, few, many or a size class.

J gene,V gene,D gene,clone size,CDR3 DNA,CDR3 protein
TRBJ2-5,TRBV6-5,.,.,TGTGCCAGCAGTCCAGGGTTACTGGGGACCCAGTACTTC,CASSPGLLGTQYF
TRBJ2-7,TRBV19,TRBD1,.,TGTGCCAGTAGTGCACCCGGGACAGGGGTTCTCGAGCAGTACTTC,CASSAPGTGVLEQYF
TRBJ2-7,TRBV27,.,.,TGTGCCAGCAGTTTCTCCTCCGACTTTTCCTACGAGCAGTACTTC,CASSFSSDFSYEQYF
TRBJ2-7,TRBV9,TRBD1,.,TGTGCCAGCAGCGCAGGACAGGGGGCGCGGTCCTACGAGCAGTACTTC,CASSAGQGARSYEQYF
TRBJ2-7,TRBV27,TRBD2,.,TGTGCCAGCAGCCCACTAGCGGGAGTCTACGAGCAGTACTTC,CASSPLAGVYEQYF
TRBJ2-4,TRBV7-9,.,.,TGTGCCAGCAGCTTAGACGGGGGAGGCGGCATTCAGTACTTC,CASSLDGGGGIQYF
TRBJ1-1,TRBV5-8,.,.,TGTGCCAGCAGCTCCCTCGCTGAAGCTTTCTTT,CASSSLAEAFF
TRBJ2-5,TRBV2,.,.,TGTGCCAGCAGTGCGGAGGCGGGGGCCCAACCGGCCCAGTACTTC,CASSAEAGAQPAQYF
TRBJ2-7,TRBV30,.,.,TGTGCCTGGGTCCCGGGGTCCGCAGCTCGCGAGCAGTACTTC,CAWVPGSAAREQYF
TRBJ1-3,TRBV6-5,TRBD1,.,TGTGCCAGCAGACCGACAGGGATGAGAAACACCATATATTTT,CASRPTGMRNTIYF
TRBJ2-5,TRBV11-3,.,.,TGTGCCAGCAGCCAGAGGGCTGGGTCCGAAGAGACCCAGTACTTC,CASSQRAGSEETQYF
TRBJ1-5,TRBV2,TRBD1,.,TGTGCCAGCACTCGGACAGGGAATCAGCCCCAGCATTTT,CASTRTGNQPQHF
TRBJ1-5,TRBV21-1,.,many,TGTGCCAGCGGCGCAACTCTAGGTCAGCCCCAGCATTTT,CASGATLGQPQHF
TRBJ2-7,TRBV29-1,TRBD2,.,TGCAGCGGCCTGTTAGCGGGAGGTCCCCCCGAGCAGTACTTC,CSGLLAGGPPEQYF
TRBJ1-5,TRBV27,TRBD1,.,TGTGCCAGCAGTGTGACAGGGGTTCATCAGCCCCAGCATTTT,CASSVTGVHQPQHF
TRBJ1-2,TRBV29-1,.,once,TGCAGCGTTGTATGGCAGGGCGACTATGGCTACACCTTC,CSVVWQGDYGYTF
TRBJ2-1,TRBV5-4,.,.,TGTGCCAGCAGCTTGGATAGCGGCTCCTACAATGAGCAGTTCTTC,CASSLDSGSYNEQFF
TRBJ1-2,TRBV9,.,.,TGTGCCAGCAACCGGCCGGGGGGCCGTGGCTACACCTTC,CASNRPGGRGYTF
TRBJ2-1,TRBV4-3,.,.,TGCGCCAGCAGCCAAGATTTAGGGGTCTACAATGAGCAGTTCTTC,CASSQDLGVYNEQFF
TRBJ2-7,TRBV10-2,.,once,TGCGCCAGCGCGGAGTACGAGCAGTACTTC,CASAEYEQYF
TRBJ2-1,TRBV18,.,.,TGTGCCAGCTCACCAACTGGACTATCCTACAATGAGCAGTTCTTC,CASSPTGLSYNEQFF
TRBJ2-1,TRBV15,.,.,TGTGCCACCAGCGCGCGAACTATTCGGTCCTACAATGAGCAGTTCTTC,CATSARTIRSYNEQFF
TRBJ2-1,TRBV2,TRBD2,.,TGTGCCAGCAGTGAATACAGGACTAGCGGGAGCTACAATGAGCAGTTCTTC,CASSEYRTSGSYNEQFF
TRBJ2-7,TRBV9,.,.,TGTGCCAGCAGCCCCAGACAGGTATCCTACGAGCAGTACTTC,CASSPRQVSYEQYF
TRBJ2-1,TRBV2,.,medium-sized,TGTGCCAGCACTCGGTCCTACAATGAGCAGTTCTTC,CASTRSYNEQFF
TRBJ2-5,TRBV29-1,TRBD2,few,TGCAGCGCTAACGGGCTAGCGGGATCGGAGACCCAGTACTTC,CSANGLAGSETQYF
TRBJ1-2,TRBV18,TRBD1,.,TGTGCCAGCTCACCACCTAAGGGACAGGACCAATTCTATGGCTACACCTTC,CASSPPKGQDQFYGYTF
TRBJ2-1,TRBV13,TRBD1,.,TGTGCCAGCAGCTTAGGGGACAGGGGCAATGAGCAGTTCTTC,CASSLGDRGNEQFF
TRBJ2-7,TRBV21-1,.,.,TGTGCCAGCAGCAAAGTGGGGTGGCAGGGTGAGAACGAGCAGTACTTC,CASSKVGWQGENEQYF
TRBJ1-2,TRBV13,TRBD1,.,TGTGCCAGCAGCTCGACAGGGGCTGCCTATGGCTACACCTTC,CASSSTGAAYGYTF
TRBJ2-3,TRBV6-6,TRBD2,.,TGTGCCAGCAGTTGGGCGGGGGGTCGGACAGATACGCAGTATTTT,CASSWAGGRTDTQYF
TRBJ1-1,TRBV7-9,TRBD1,once,TGTGCCAGCAGCCCTTCGCGGACAGGGGGCCTATGGGGAGCTTTCTTT,CASSPSRTGGLWGAFF
TRBJ2-2,TRBV6-5,TRBD1,.,TGTGCCAGCAGTTACTCGGGACAGGGGAACACCGGGGAGCTGTTTTTT,CASSYSGQGNTGELFF